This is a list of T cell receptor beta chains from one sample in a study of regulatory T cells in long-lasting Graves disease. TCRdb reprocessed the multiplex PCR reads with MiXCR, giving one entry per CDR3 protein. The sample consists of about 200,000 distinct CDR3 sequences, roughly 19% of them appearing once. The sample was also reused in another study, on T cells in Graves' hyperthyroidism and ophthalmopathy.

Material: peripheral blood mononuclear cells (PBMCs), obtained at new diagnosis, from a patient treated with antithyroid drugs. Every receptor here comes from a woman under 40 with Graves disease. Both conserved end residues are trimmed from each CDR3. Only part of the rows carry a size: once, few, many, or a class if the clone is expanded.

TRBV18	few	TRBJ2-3	ASSPVRDPFTDTQY
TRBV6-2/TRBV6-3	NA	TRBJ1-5	ASRTQGASQPQH
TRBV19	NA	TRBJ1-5	ASRSVSRSNQPQH
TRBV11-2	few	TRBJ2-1	ASSSRSGSSYNKQL
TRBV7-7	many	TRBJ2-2	ASSLGVGTTGELF
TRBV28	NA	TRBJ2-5	ASHEEFQETQY
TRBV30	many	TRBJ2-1	AWRSTSGRYEQF
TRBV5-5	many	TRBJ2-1	ASSGGDYNEQF
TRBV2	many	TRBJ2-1	ASSATGTSGSNEQF
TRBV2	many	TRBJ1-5	ASRRGGRSNQPQH
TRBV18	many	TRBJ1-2	ASSPANSNYGYT
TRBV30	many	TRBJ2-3	AWSGPLETGYSTDTQY
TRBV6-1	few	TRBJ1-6	ASRSGAYNSPLH
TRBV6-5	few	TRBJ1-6	ASSYRRIGQGGSPLH
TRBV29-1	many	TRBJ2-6	SVTPTGANVLT
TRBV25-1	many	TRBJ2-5	ASSVPGQGVLETQY
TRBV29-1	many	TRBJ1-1	SHRGGGTEAF
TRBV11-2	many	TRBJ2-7	ASSLNVGSYEQY
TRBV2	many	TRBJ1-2	AGAEALNYGYT
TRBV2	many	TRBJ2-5	AGRGGAPGETQY
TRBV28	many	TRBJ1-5	ATSLSGTGIWSNQPQH
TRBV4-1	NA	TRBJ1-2	ASSQHGGQGDYGYT
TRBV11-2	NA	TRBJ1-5	ASSLTGNQAQH
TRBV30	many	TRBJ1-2	AWKPRGRTYGYT
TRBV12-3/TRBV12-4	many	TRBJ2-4	ASSFIPIENIQY
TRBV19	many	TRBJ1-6	ASSTGNGSPLH
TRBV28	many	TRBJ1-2	ASSLFLLRTGGKGNYGYT
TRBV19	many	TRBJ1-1	ATTRHTEAF
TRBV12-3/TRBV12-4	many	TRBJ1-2	ASSPGVQYGYT
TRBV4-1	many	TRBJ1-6	ASSQEAGGRDSPLH
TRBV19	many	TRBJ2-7	ASKKKPGQGAHEQY
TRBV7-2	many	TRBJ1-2	ASSDRPMMSGTGVRYGYT